One sample yielded the 3 T cell receptor beta chains listed below, sequenced in a study of blood T cell repertoires in COVID-19. Profiling relied on immunoSEQ multiplex PCR, and the TCRdb table lists in-frame clones only, not all of them. The sample has 250,000 to 350,000 clones, 88% seen once. The specimen sequenced was PBMCs or T cells enriched from blood (not recorded which). The receptors were gathered from an older woman in a cohort exposed to, infected with or recovered from COVID-19 (not recorded which).

V and J are TRBV15 and TRBJ2-1, with 8 bases identical to TRBD2. After removal of 1 base from V and 7 bases from J, the junction contained 12 bases not matched to a gene. The length of the CDR3 is 17 residues. Germline values: CDR1 LNHNV, CDR2 YYDKDF (reference sequence). The CDR3 region has the DNA TGTGCCACCAGCAGAGGGAATCCAGCGGGAGAGGGAAATGAGCAGTTCTTC. Its protein is CATSRGNPAGEGNEQFF.

The rearrangement links TRBV19 to TRBJ1-2; 7 bases are shared with TRBD1. This CDR3 is built from 13 residues. Trimming took 4 bases from V and 7 from J; bases not matched to a gene: 6. Germline V CDR1 and CDR2: LNHDA, SQIVND (reference sequence). The CDR3, as DNA: TGTGCCAGTAGTAGGCTAGGGGGCTTTGGCTACACCTTC. Translating gives CASSRLGGFGYTF.

The V gene is TRBV5-6, the J gene TRBJ1-5, with 8 bases matching TRBD1. Germline values: CDR1 SGHDT, CDR2 YYEEEE. This CDR3 has 16 residues. After removal of 2 bases from V and 2 bases from J, the junction contained 6 bases not matched to a gene. The CDR3 DNA reads TGTGCCAGCAGCTTAACAGGGGGAGGGGGCAATCAGCCCCAGCATTTT. This encodes CASSLTGGGGNQPQHF.